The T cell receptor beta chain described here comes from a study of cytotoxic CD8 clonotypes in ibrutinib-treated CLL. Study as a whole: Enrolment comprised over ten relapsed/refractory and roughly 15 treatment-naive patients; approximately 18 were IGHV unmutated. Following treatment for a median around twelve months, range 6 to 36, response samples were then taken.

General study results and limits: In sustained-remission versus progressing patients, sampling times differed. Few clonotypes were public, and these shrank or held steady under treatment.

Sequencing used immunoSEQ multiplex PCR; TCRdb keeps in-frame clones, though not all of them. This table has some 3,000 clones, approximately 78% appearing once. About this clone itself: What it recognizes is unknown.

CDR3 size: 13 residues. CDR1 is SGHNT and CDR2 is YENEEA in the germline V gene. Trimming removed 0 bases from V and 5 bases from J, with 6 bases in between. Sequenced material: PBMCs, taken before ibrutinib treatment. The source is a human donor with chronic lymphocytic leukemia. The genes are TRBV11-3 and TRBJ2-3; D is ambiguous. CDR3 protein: CASSLDLGDTQYF. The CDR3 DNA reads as TGTGCCAGCAGCTTAGATTTGGGAGATACGCAGTATTTT.